This T cell receptor beta chain was obtained from a study of Graves' ophthalmopathy and Graves' hyperthyroidism. Looking at the study overall: Peripheral blood was obtained at first diagnosis, ahead of any treatment.

CDR3 regions of TCR beta were amplified from RNA transcripts. An initial RT-PCR round employing HTBI primers preceded a second-round multiplex PCR. Using its own MiXCR run on the multiplex PCR reads, TCRdb lists one record per CDR3 protein. Among hundreds of thousands of distinct CDR3 sequences listed, roughly 21% were seen once. Hyperthyroidism counted as stable given no ophthalmopathy within 18 months of follow-up. Lactation, pregnancy, uncontrolled infections and other autoimmune diseases were all grounds for excluding patients. The sequence came from a woman aged 18-29 years with stable Graves' hyperthyroidism. Sequenced input: peripheral blood.

DNA for the CDR3: TGTGCCAGCAGCCACTCCCCGGGACAGGGCACTGAAGCTTTCTTT. It specifies CASSHSPGQGTEAFF. The gene calls are TRBV6-5 and TRBJ1-1, with 9 nucleotides matching TRBD1. The CDR3 is made up of 15 amino acids. Trimming at V came to 6 bases and at J to 4 bases, leaving 9 bases not matched to a gene. Germline V lookup: CDR1 MNHEY, CDR2 SVGAGI.